Listed below are T cell receptor beta chains from one sample, sequenced in a study of blood T cells in healthy people across ages. TCRdb re-analysed the 5' RACE reads in MiXCR, keeping a single row per CDR3 protein. The sample includes about 760,000 distinct CDR3 sequences, roughly 25% of them seen just once. These data also featured in a second study, about T cells of mothers and their children.

The sample consisted of blood. Receptors originate from a boy younger than 18 in good health. Each CDR3 is given with its conserved first and last residue. A D gene is named only where the DNA matches it firmly. Size is omitted from some rows. Given values are once, few, many or a class for expanded clones.

TRBJ1-2 TRBV6-6 TRBD1 NA CASDGTGVYGYTF TGTGCCAGCGACGGGACAGGGGTCTATGGCTACACCTTC
TRBJ2-1 TRBV7-3 TRBD1 once CASSQTGAPYNEQFF TGTGCCAGCAGCCAGACAGGGGCCCCCTACAATGAGCAGTTCTTC
TRBJ2-5 TRBV7-2 NA many CASSSSREETQYF TGTGCCAGCAGCTCATCTAGAGAAGAGACCCAGTACTTC
TRBJ2-1 TRBV7-2 NA few CASSSKYYNEQFF TGTGCCAGCAGCTCGAAATACTACAATGAGCAGTTCTTC
TRBJ2-3 TRBV20-1 TRBD2 NA CSARALAVRTDTQYF TGCAGTGCTAGAGCTCTAGCGGTACGCACAGATACGCAGTATTTT
TRBJ2-3 TRBV9 NA NA CASSVGSSTDTQYF TGTGCCAGCAGCGTAGGTAGCTCCACAGATACGCAGTATTTT
TRBJ2-5 TRBV11-2 TRBD2 many CASSLGLAGLETQYF TGTGCCAGCAGCTTGGGGCTAGCGGGCTTGGAGACCCAGTACTTC
TRBJ2-1 TRBV5-1 TRBD2 few CASSLQREKEQFF TGCGCCAGCAGCTTACAGCGGGAGAAGGAGCAGTTCTTC
TRBJ2-7 TRBV27 NA few CASSLYQQTGEQYF TGTGCCAGCAGTTTATACCAGCAGACGGGAGAGCAGTACTTC
TRBJ2-3 TRBV13 TRBD2 once CASSHWDYPADF TGTGCCAGCAGCCACTGGGACTACCCGGCGGATTTT
TRBJ1-2 TRBV9 NA NA CASSVEQDDGYTF TGTGCCAGCAGCGTAGAACAGGACGATGGCTACACCTTC
TRBJ2-3 TRBV2 NA few CASSDPRATNTDTQYF TGTGCCAGCAGTGACCCCAGAGCTACTAACACAGATACGCAGTATTTT
TRBJ1-5 TRBV7-6 NA few CASSLADRQPQHF TGTGCCAGCAGCTTAGCCGACCGTCAGCCCCAGCATTTT
TRBJ2-5 TRBV28 NA few CASSLPRGRLREQYF TGTGCCAGCAGTTTGCCAAGGGGGCGCCTCCGGGAGCAGTACTTC
TRBJ1-4 TRBV14 NA few CASSQVQDKEKLFF TGTGCCAGCAGCCAAGTACAGGACAAAGAAAAACTGTTTTTT
TRBJ1-2 TRBV7-2 NA few CASSSLSLVGGGYTF TGTGCCAGCAGCTCCCTTTCCTTGGTGGGGGGTGGCTACACCTTC
TRBJ2-3 TRBV7-8 NA few CASSFGVTDTQYF TGTGCCAGCAGTTTCGGGGTCACAGATACGCAGTATTTT
TRBJ2-3 TRBV7-2 TRBD1 few CASSPPDRDGTDTQYF TGTGCCAGCAGCCCACCCGACAGGGATGGAACAGATACGCAGTATTTT
TRBJ1-1 TRBV29-1 NA once CSPEADTEAFF TGCAGCCCAGAAGCGGACACTGAAGCTTTCTTT
TRBJ2-1 TRBV10-3 TRBD2 NA CAISESFGTLAGATPFSYNEQFF TGTGCCATCAGTGAGTCGTTTGGGACACTAGCGGGGGCGACCCCATTCTCCTACAATGAGCAGTTCTTC
TRBJ2-1 TRBV7-2 NA once CASSLAVTDNEQFF TGTGCCAGCAGCTTAGCGGTGACGGACAATGAGCAGTTCTTC
TRBJ1-4 TRBV2 NA once CASSEARDINEKLFF TGTGCCAGCAGTGAAGCGCGGGACATAAATGAAAAACTGTTTTTT
TRBJ2-1 TRBV7-3 TRBD2 NA CASSLTGGGSYEQFF TGTGCCAGCAGCTTAACTGGGGGGGGGTCGTATGAGCAGTTCTTC
TRBJ2-7 TRBV20-1 TRBD2 NA CSADPGLAGSDEQYF TGCAGTGCTGACCCGGGACTAGCGGGGTCGGACGAGCAGTACTTC
TRBJ1-1 TRBV29-1 TRBD1 few CSADRGWTEAFF TGCAGCGCCGACAGGGGGTGGACTGAAGCTTTCTTT
TRBJ2-7 TRBV6-5 TRBD2 NA CASMTSGSYEQYF TGTGCCAGCATGACTAGCGGGAGCTACGAGCAGTACTTC
TRBJ2-3 TRBV12-3/TRBV12-4 NA few CASSLEGSPTDTQYF TGTGCCAGCAGTTTGGAGGGATCGCCCACAGATACGCAGTATTTT
TRBJ1-1 TRBV5-5 NA few CASSFLQMNTEAFF TGTGCCAGCAGCTTTTTACAGATGAACACTGAAGCTTTCTTT
TRBJ2-7 TRBV12-3/TRBV12-4 NA NA CASSVGMANEQYF TGTGCCAGCAGCGTGGGGATGGCCAATGAGCAGTACTTC
TRBJ2-4 TRBV5-4 NA NA CASTGETTKNIQYF TGTGCCAGCACCGGGGAGACTACTAAAAACATTCAGTACTTC
TRBJ2-4 TRBV25-1 TRBD1 few CASSGMTGGVNIQYF TGTGCCAGCAGTGGAATGACAGGGGGAGTAAACATTCAGTACTTC
TRBJ2-1 TRBV15 TRBD2 NA CATSRVGREVFNEQFF TGTGCCACCAGCAGAGTCGGGAGGGAGGTGTTTAATGAGCAGTTCTTC
TRBJ2-1 TRBV29-1 TRBD1 few CSDAGAGGYNEQFF TGCAGCGATGCTGGGGCAGGGGGCTACAATGAGCAGTTCTTC
TRBJ1-2 TRBV5-1 NA NA CASSLEVSYGYTF TGCGCCAGCAGCTTGGAGGTGAGCTATGGCTACACCTTC
TRBJ2-3 TRBV10-3 NA NA CAISDATDTQYF TGTGCCATCAGTGATGCTACAGATACGCAGTATTTT
TRBJ2-1 TRBV9 TRBD1 NA CASSPPDRDNEQFF TGTGCCAGCAGCCCCCCCGACAGGGACAATGAGCAGTTCTTC